This T cell receptor (beta chain) stems from a study of CD8+ T cells in alopecia areata. The CDR3 is 15 residues long. V dropped 2 bases and J dropped 4; count of bases not matched to a gene: 10. CDR1 GTSNPN and CDR2 SVGIG come from the germline V gene (reference sequence). Extracted RNA was reverse transcribed, and the resulting cDNA served as sequencing template. Sequenced by immunoSEQ multiplex PCR; TCRdb stores in-frame clones only, minus some. Of 160,000 or so clones in the sample, approximately 65% were seen once. The specimen comprised CD8+ T cells sorted from blood, sampled at week 0. The sequence derives from a human donor with alopecia areata. The V and J genes are TRBV30 and TRBJ1-2; 7 bases agree with TRBD1. CDR3 residues: CAWSLPTTGIYGYTF. CDR3 nucleotide sequence: TGTGCCTGGAGTCTCCCCACGACAGGGATCTATGGCTACACCTTC.